The entry below describes one TCR beta chain. The sample comes from a study of blood T cell repertoires in COVID-19. Assay used: immunoSEQ multiplex PCR; TCRdb lists only in-frame clones, some missing. This sample has about 480,000 clones; about 87% occur once, and the top ten carry roughly 12%. This CDR3 contains 14 residues. V shed 6 bases and J 5 bases; nucleotides not matched to a gene: 3. Looked up from germline, CDR1 is SGHRS and CDR2 is YFSETQ. The TCR sequence derives from a woman aged 45-65 years with COVID-19, enrolled during active disease. Material: peripheral blood. The V call is TRBV5-1, the J call TRBJ2-2, with 11 bases matching TRBD1. The CDR3 loop is CASKRDRGTGELFF. In DNA, the CDR3 is TGCGCCAGCAAGAGGGACAGGGGGACCGGGGAGCTGTTTTTT.